These 8 T cell receptor beta chains were sequenced from one sample in a study of shared clonotypes between healthy human individuals. The method was immunoSEQ multiplex PCR; TCRdb's version includes in-frame clones alone and lacks a portion of them. Among approximately 2.4 million clones listed, 90% to 96% were seen once. Sequences were obtained from naive CD4+ T cells sorted from blood. Indicated subset: CD45RA+ positively selected. These receptors were taken from a man between 18 and 29 years old in good health.

Notes on this clone: At the DNA level, this CDR3 is encoded by other sequences in the same sample as well. The J gene is TRBJ2-7, the V gene TRBV28, with TRBD2 as a possible D gene (5 bases). The CDR3 loop spans 13 amino acids. The germline V gene encodes CDR1 MDHEN and CDR2 SYDVKM. V was cut by 6 bases and J by 2 bases, with 11 bases left in between. CDR3 protein: CASSPSGPYEQYF. The CDR3 DNA reads as TGTGCCAGCAGCCCCAGCGGACCCTACGAGCAGTACTTC.

V and J are TRBV10-1 and TRBJ2-1; 7 nucleotides line up with TRBD1. Germline V gives CDR1 WNHNN, CDR2 SYGVQD (reference sequence). V shed 4 bases, J shed 6 bases, and the junction held 12 bases outside the gene matches. The CDR3 loop spans 16 amino acids. In DNA, the CDR3 is TGCGCCAGCAGTGCCGAAGACAGGGAGATATTCAATGAGCAGTTCTTC. Translating gives CASSAEDREIFNEQFF.

Concerning this clone: The same CDR3 is also encoded by other DNA sequences in this sample. The rearrangement links TRBV5-6 to TRBJ1-2; 8 nucleotides align to TRBD1. Per the germline V gene, CDR1 is SGHDT and CDR2 is YYEEEE. Trimming cost V 2 bases and J 4 bases; bases outside gene matches: 4. CDR3 size: 14 residues. The CDR3 spells CASSLGQGGYGYTF. CDR3 nucleotide sequence: TGTGCCAGCAGCTTAGGACAGGGCGGCTATGGCTACACCTTC.

The chain combines TRBV25-1 with TRBJ2-2; D gene uncertain. The CDR3 length is 16 residues. V lost 6 bases, J lost 3 bases, and 17 bases lay in between. Looked up from germline, CDR1 is MGHDK and CDR2 is SYGVNS. In DNA form, the CDR3 reads TGTGCCAGCAGGTCCTCAGAACCCCCGGACACCGGGGAGCTGTTTTTT. Translating gives CASRSSEPPDTGELFF. The variable domain in full, completed from reference TRBV25-1 and TRBJ2-2, reads EADIYQTPRYLVIGTGKKITLECSQTMGHDKMYWYQQDPGMELHLIHYSYGVNSTEKGDLSSESTVSRIRTEHFPLTLESARPSHTSQYLCASRSSEPPDTGELFFGEGSRLTVL.

The CDR3 DNA reads TGTGCCAGCAGCCCCCTGTCCAGCCAAGAGACCCAGTACTTC. Translating it yields CASSPLSSQETQYF. The chain employs TRBV27 and TRBJ2-5, with D hard to call. This CDR3 comprises 14 residues. Germline CDR1 and CDR2: MNHEY and SMNVEV (reference sequence). Trimming took off 6 bases at V and 1 base at J, with 12 bases between the two ends.

This chain links TRBV11-2 with TRBJ2-3; 11 nucleotides line up with TRBD2. V trimming: 5 bases; J trimming: 5 bases; junction bases outside the gene matches: 9. The V gene's germline CDR1 is SGHAT and CDR2 FQNNGV. The CDR3 sequence is 16 residues long. The chain's CDR3 is CASSRNSGGAGDTQYF. Written as DNA, the CDR3 is TGTGCCAGCAGCCGGAATAGCGGGGGGGCGGGAGATACGCAGTATTTT.

The chain carries TRBV5-1 and TRBJ1-6; the D is unclear. V shed 5 bases and J shed 4 bases, with 13 bases lying between them. CDR3 length: 15 amino acids. Per germline, CDR1 SGHRS and CDR2 YFSETQ. The CDR3 is CASRGSGQYNSPLHF. CDR3 nucleotide sequence: TGCGCCAGCAGGGGTTCCGGCCAGTATAATTCACCCCTCCACTTT. Supplemented by reference TRBV5-1 and TRBJ1-6, the full variable domain reads KAGVTQTPRYLIKTRGQQVTLSCSPISGHRSVSWYQQTPGQGLQFLFEYFSETQRNKGNFPGRFSGRQFSNSRSEMNVSTLELGDSALYLCASRGSGQYNSPLHFGNGTRLTVT.

CDR3 nucleotides: TGTGCCAGCAGTCGACGCCCGGTCGTGTCCTACGAGCAGTACTTC. Its protein is CASSRRPVVSYEQYF. V is TRBV28 and J is TRBJ2-7; no clear D gene. Germline V CDR1 and CDR2: MDHEN, SYDVKM. Trimming removed 5 bases at V and 1 base at J, with 15 bases between. The CDR3 contains 15 residues.